Presented here are 9 T cell receptor beta chains from one specimen sequenced in a study of regulatory T cells in long-lasting Graves disease. Assembly of TCR beta libraries relied on iRepertoire HTBI primers together with Arm-PCR of CDR3 regions. TCRdb re-derived calls from the multiplex PCR reads in MiXCR, one entry per CDR3 protein. The sample records 500,000 or so distinct CDR3 sequences, around 15% being singletons. Time point given: newly diagnosed GD, antithyroid drugs for less than 3 months. Generation of the TCR library employed RNA extracted from PBMCs. The same specimen was also included in a second study, on T cells in Graves' hyperthyroidism and ophthalmopathy.

Source: peripheral blood mononuclear cells (PBMCs), taken at new diagnosis, from a patient treated with antithyroid drugs. These receptors originate from a woman aged 40-60 years with Graves disease.

This clonotype was counted many times. This CDR3 is CASSPGLAELTDTQYF. The CDR3 region has the DNA TGCGCCAGCAGCCCCGGACTAGCGGAGCTCACAGATACGCAGTATTTT. This chain joins TRBV5-1 and TRBJ2-3, with 10 bases lining up with TRBD2. Germline V gene lookup returns CDR1 SGHRS and CDR2 YFSETQ. The CDR3 spans 16 residues. The junction had 7 bases not matched to a gene; V was cut back by 4 bases and J by 2 bases.

This clonotype was counted at least ten times. The gene calls are TRBV10-3 and TRBJ1-5, with D unresolved. This CDR3 is 13 amino acids long. V dropped 2 bases and J dropped 6 bases, with 8 bases sitting between them. Germline assignment: CDR1 ENHRY and CDR2 SYGVKD. Here the CDR3 reads CAISENESQPQHF. The CDR3 nucleotides read TGTGCCATCAGTGAGAACGAAAGTCAGCCCCAGCATTTT.

The chain has TRBV5-1 and TRBJ2-3; TRBD2 agrees at 13 bases. Trimming removed 7 bases from V and 2 bases from J; junction bases left unmatched: 4. Germline V gene data show CDR1 as SGHRS and CDR2 as YFSETQ. CDR3 length: 15 residues. CDR3 protein: CASGTSGDHTDTQYF. CDR3 nucleotide sequence: TGCGCCAGCGGGACTAGCGGGGACCACACAGATACGCAGTATTTT. The full variable domain, rest sourced from reference TRBV5-1 and TRBJ2-3, is KAGVTQTPRYLIKTRGQQVTLSCSPISGHRSVSWYQQTPGQGLQFLFEYFSETQRNKGNFPGRFSGRQFSNSRSEMNVSTLELGDSALYLCASGTSGDHTDTQYFGPGTRLTVL.

There are a few counts of this clonotype. The rearrangement joins TRBV20-1 to TRBJ2-7; TRBD1 aligns across 7 bases. The CDR3 runs to 14 residues. The germline CDR1 and CDR2 sequences are DFQATT and SNEGSKA (reference sequence). Unmatched junction bases numbered 4, after V lost 0 bases and J lost 2 bases. The CDR3 DNA reads TGCAGTGCTAGAGACTGGGACAGACCCTACGAGCAGTACTTC. This codes for CSARDWDRPYEQYF.

This clonotype has a count of ten or more. The V call is TRBV6-1, the J call TRBJ1-3; unclear D gene. Germline V gene lookup returns CDR1 MNHNS and CDR2 SASEGT. The V gene lost 4 bases and the J gene lost 0 bases, with 4 bases spanning the gap. CDR3 length: 13 residues. CDR3 sequence (DNA): TGTGCCAGCAGTGCCAACTCTGGAAACACCATATATTTT. As protein: CASSANSGNTIYF.

This chain connects TRBV12-3 or TRBV12-4 to TRBJ2-7; 10 bases are a match to TRBD1. CDR3 length: 14 amino acids. Trimming took 4 bases from V and 5 from J; bases not matched to a gene: 5. The CDR3 DNA is TGTGCCAGCAGTTACTCGGGACAGGGGAACGAGCAGTACTTC. It encodes CASSYSGQGNEQYF.

This clonotype was seen a handful of times. The chain is built from TRBV5-4 and TRBJ2-3; D gene uncertain. CDR3 size: 15 residues. The germline V and J ends were trimmed by 2 bases and 0 bases, with 10 bases remaining between them. CDR1 and CDR2 from the germline V gene are SGHNT and YYREEE (reference sequence). The CDR3 spells CASSLSSASTDTQYF. Written as DNA, the CDR3 is TGTGCCAGCAGCTTAAGCAGCGCTAGCACAGATACGCAGTATTTT.

This chain uses TRBV27 with TRBJ1-4; unclear D gene. CDR1 and CDR2 from the germline V gene are MNHEY and SMNVEV (reference sequence). CDR3 length: 14 residues. V gave up 0 bases and J gave up 8 bases, with 10 bases separating them. In DNA form, the CDR3 reads TGTGCCAGCAGTTTATCGAGGATGGCGGAAAAACTGTTTTTT. The encoded protein is CASSLSRMAEKLFF.

This clonotype was detected only a few times. The chain has TRBV10-3 and TRBJ1-2, with TRBD1 identical over 8 bases. Germline CDR1 ENHRY, CDR2 SYGVKD. The CDR3 loop spans 14 amino acids. The junction had 8 bases not matched to a gene; V was cut back by 3 bases and J by 8 bases. CDR3 in amino acids: CAISDQGARAGYTF. In DNA, the CDR3 is TGTGCCATCAGTGACCAGGGGGCGCGTGCGGGCTACACCTTC.